Detailed here is one T cell receptor (beta chain). Its antigen is not yet known. No base quality values were provided; no much bigger clone lies one nucleotide off. The cysteine opens and the phenylalanine closes a CDR3 of 14 amino acids. Only CDR3 DNA is held: 42 bases, read in frame from base 1. The germline V gene yields SNHLY for CDR1 and FYNNEI for CDR2. V sheds 8 bases and J sheds 1 base, leaving 12 bases between their ends. TCRbeta CDR3 regions were amplified from genomic DNA using the immunoSEQ Assay, a bias-controlled multiplex PCR. On the study's bioinformatics: The number of nucleated cells in each sample was estimated from the amplification of reference gene primers within the assay. Sequence reads were collapsed and filtered to measure the absolute abundance of every unique TCRbeta CDR3 rearrangement. For each sample, productive Simpson clonality was calculated as the square root of Simpson's diversity index across productive rearrangements. In TCRdb, the immuneACCESS table is reduced to in-frame sequences with V and J assigned. These tables do not hold every clone; where another copy was compared, an unresolved V gene accounts for under half, and the others remain unexplained. V, J and clone size derive from that table, while D and trimming were established from the DNA sequence. In all, the sample holds around 96,000 clones, and around 96% of those were seen once. Of the sample, roughly 4.7% falls within the top ten clones.

The record originates from a study of blood T cell repertoires in COVID-19 (dated by TCRdb to the early 2020s). For the study in its entirety: Collaborator samples came from the United States, Italy and Spain and covered acute and convalescent phases of COVID-19. The material from the prospective study consisted of cDNA or gDNA derived from T cells, B-cell-depleted T cells, or PBMCs. Deeply sampled blood TCRbeta repertoires from subjects exposed to, actively infected with, or recovered from COVID-19 were included in the dataset. The repertoires were released in a freely available public database meant as a resource for research on the immune response to SARS-CoV-2. The samples were drawn from two sources: the first 160 participants of the ongoing ImmuneRACE study, and 1,200 or so subjects contributed by 6 global collaborators. A de-identified subject ID, COVID-19 status, age in years and sex were almost always included in the sample metadata. Where HLA class I and class II types were available, the types were taken from metadata supplied by the sample provider, not from assay-based typing.

The full study reports these points: Clinical and demographic metadata were provided uncurated, with the amount varying by source and participant.

Each collaborating institution followed its own protocols to collect whole blood in K2EDTA tubes. For TCRbeta analysis, collaborators shipped samples in one of three forms: frozen whole blood, isolated PBMCs, or DNA extracted from either of those sample types. Input material: peripheral blood. The clonotype comes from a human donor with active COVID-19. The donor label of this sample is uncertain. The chain was built from TRBV2 and TRBJ1-3, and the D gene may be TRBD1, 6 bases matching. The CDR3 here reads CASGGALSGNTIYF. The DNA sequence reads TGTGCCAGCGGGGGGGCCCTGTCTGGAAACACCATATATTTT.